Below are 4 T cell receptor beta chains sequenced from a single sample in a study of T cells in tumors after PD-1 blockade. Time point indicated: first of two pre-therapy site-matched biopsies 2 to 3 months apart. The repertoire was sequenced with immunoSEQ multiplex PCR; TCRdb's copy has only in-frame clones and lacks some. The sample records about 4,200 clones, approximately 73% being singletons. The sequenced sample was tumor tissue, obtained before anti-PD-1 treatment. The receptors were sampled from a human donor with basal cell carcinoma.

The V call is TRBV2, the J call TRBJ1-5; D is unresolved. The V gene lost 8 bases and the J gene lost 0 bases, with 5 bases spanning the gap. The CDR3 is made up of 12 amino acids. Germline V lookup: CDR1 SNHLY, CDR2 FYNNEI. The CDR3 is CASRYSNQPQHF. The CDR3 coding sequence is TGTGCCAGCCGGTATAGCAATCAGCCCCAGCATTTT.

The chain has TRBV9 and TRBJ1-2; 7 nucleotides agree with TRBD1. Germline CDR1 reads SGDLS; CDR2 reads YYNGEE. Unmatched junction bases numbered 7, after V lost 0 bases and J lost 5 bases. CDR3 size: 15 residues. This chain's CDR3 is CASSVAAGGRYGYTF. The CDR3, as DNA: TGTGCCAGCAGCGTAGCGGCAGGGGGAAGGTATGGCTACACCTTC.

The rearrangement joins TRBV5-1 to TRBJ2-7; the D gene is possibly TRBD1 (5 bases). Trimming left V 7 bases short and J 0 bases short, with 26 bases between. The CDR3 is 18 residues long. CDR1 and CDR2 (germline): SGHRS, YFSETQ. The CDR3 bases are TGCGCCAGCTCGAATTATACTGGGGCCCCGAAAAGCTCCTACGAGCAGTACTTC. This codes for CASSNYTGAPKSSYEQYF. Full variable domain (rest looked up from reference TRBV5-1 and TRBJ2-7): KAGVTQTPRYLIKTRGQQVTLSCSPISGHRSVSWYQQTPGQGLQFLFEYFSETQRNKGNFPGRFSGRQFSNSRSEMNVSTLELGDSALYLCASSNYTGAPKSSYEQYFGPGTRLTVT.

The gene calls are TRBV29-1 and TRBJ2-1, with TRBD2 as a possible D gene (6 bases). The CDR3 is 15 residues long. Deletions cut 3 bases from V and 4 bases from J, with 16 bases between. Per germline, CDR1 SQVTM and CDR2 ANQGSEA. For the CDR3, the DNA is TGCAGCGTTGAGCCCTCATGGGGAGGATACAATGAGCAGTTCTTC. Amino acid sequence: CSVEPSWGGYNEQFF.